The T cell receptor beta chain under discussion was sequenced for a study of beta chain features in type 1 diabetes. At the level of the study: Across the samples, over 85 million sorted cells were examined in total.

V was shortened by 7 bases and J by 2 bases, with 8 bases between the two germline ends. The CDR3 covers 12 residues. The germline V gene encodes CDR1 SGHRS and CDR2 YFSETQ. Study-level results: Naive, central memory and Treg TCRB repertoires seemed to resemble each other more closely in patients than they did in healthy donors. Lower insertion and higher deletion counts appeared at VDJ junctions in type 1 diabetes patients. Across all four CD4+ subsets, people with type 1 diabetes showed modestly shorter TCRB CDR3s.

The whole isolated RNA underwent reverse transcription, so sequencing captured expressed TCRB transcripts. Sequencing was performed with immunoSEQ multiplex PCR; in TCRdb, only in-frame clones are kept and a portion is missing. The sample has about 740,000 clones; around 15% are singletons. This clone came up a few times. Its cognate antigen is unknown. The chain links TRBV5-1 to TRBJ2-3; D possibly corresponds to TRBD2 (6 bases). This sequence originates from a man younger than 35 with type 1 diabetes. The specimen was naive CD4+ T cells from blood. The CDR3: CASRDSTDTQYF. In DNA form, the CDR3 reads TGCGCCAGCCGGGACTCCACAGATACGCAGTATTTT. Looking up the rest from reference TRBV5-1 and TRBJ2-3 gives the full variable domain: KAGVTQTPRYLIKTRGQQVTLSCSPISGHRSVSWYQQTPGQGLQFLFEYFSETQRNKGNFPGRFSGRQFSNSRSEMNVSTLELGDSALYLCASRDSTDTQYFGPGTRLTVL.